These 27 T cell receptor beta chains were all obtained from the same sample, sequenced in a study of cytomegalovirus exposure and HLA in healthy donors. PCR primers comprised 60 Vbeta and 13 Jbeta primers. This table comes from immunoSEQ multiplex PCR, and its TCRdb copy is limited to in-frame clones, with some not included. The sample has fewer than 200,000 clones, roughly nine tenths seen once. The sequencing sample was made of PBMCs. The origin of the receptors is a boy between 2 and 10 years old in good health and CMV-seronegative.

This clone was found once. V and J are TRBV7-2 and TRBJ2-3, with TRBD2 matching over 10 bases. CDR1 and CDR2 from the germline V gene are SGHTA and FQGNSA. V shed 5 bases, J shed 4 bases, and the junction held 9 bases outside the gene matches. CDR3 size: 16 residues. The CDR3 DNA is TGTGCCAGCAGCAAGGACAGCGGGAGGGCACCAGATACGCAGTATTTT. Protein product: CASSKDSGRAPDTQYF.

The rearrangement links TRBV28 to TRBJ2-1, with 8 bases lining up with TRBD2. The CDR3 contains 14 residues. Germline V lookup: CDR1 MDHEN, CDR2 SYDVKM. V lost 10 bases and J lost 1; bases outside the gene matches: 6. For the CDR3, the DNA is TGTGCCACCATAGCGGGGATATCCTACAATGAGCAGTTCTTC. As protein: CATIAGISYNEQFF.

This clone was seen once. This sequence joins TRBV6-1 and TRBJ2-7; D remains ambiguous. The CDR3 length is 15 residues. With 1 base removed from V and 0 bases from J, the gap between germline ends came to 10 bases. Germline assignment: CDR1 MNHNS and CDR2 SASEGT. The CDR3 bases are TGTGCCAGCAGTGAAGTACAGCCCAGCTCCTACGAGCAGTACTTC. Its translation is CASSEVQPSSYEQYF.

In the case of this clone: This sample also contains other DNA sequences that code for the same CDR3. The V gene is TRBV28, the J gene TRBJ2-5; 7 positions match TRBD1. Germline V gene data show CDR1 as MDHEN and CDR2 as SYDVKM. The CDR3 is 17 amino acids. After removal of 6 bases from V and 5 bases from J, the junction contained 18 bases not matched to a gene. DNA of the CDR3: TGTGCCAGCAGCTCCGAAACCAACAGGGGAGTAAGGGAGACCCAGTACTTC. This encodes CASSSETNRGVRETQYF.

The chain has TRBV5-1 and TRBJ2-3; D is ambiguous. V gave up 4 bases and J gave up 9 bases, with 15 bases separating them. Germline V gene sequence: CDR1 SGHRS, CDR2 YFSETQ. The CDR3 contains 13 residues. The CDR3 DNA sequence: TGCGCCAGCAGCCTGGATAGAGTACAGACGCAGTATTTT. Its translation is CASSLDRVQTQYF.

The chain combines TRBV2 with TRBJ2-1; 13 positions match TRBD2. There are 17 residues in the CDR3. Germline V gene sequence: CDR1 SNHLY, CDR2 FYNNEI. After removal of 5 bases from V and 7 bases from J, the junction contained 11 bases not matched to a gene. CDR3 protein: CASSLNSGTSGMNEQFF. In DNA, the CDR3 is TGTGCCAGCAGTCTAAACTCCGGGACTAGCGGGATGAATGAGCAGTTCTTC.

This clone has a handful of counts. The V call is TRBV28, the J call TRBJ1-4, with TRBD1 matching over 8 bases. CDR3 size: 17 residues. Germline V lookup: CDR1 MDHEN, CDR2 SYDVKM. Unmatched junction bases numbered 16, after V lost 3 bases and J lost 10 bases. The CDR3 region is CASSFRAGGSLGGKLFF. The CDR3 DNA reads as TGTGCCAGCAGTTTTAGGGCAGGGGGCTCCTTGGGCGGAAAACTGTTTTTT.

The rearrangement links TRBV9 to TRBJ2-5, with 12 bases identical to TRBD2. The CDR3 sequence is 16 residues long. Germline values: CDR1 SGDLS, CDR2 YYNGEE. V was pared by 4 bases and J by 2 bases, with 6 bases of the junction left unmatched. The CDR3 region has the DNA TGTGCCAGCAGCACAGCTAGCGGGGGGGCTCAAGAGACCCAGTACTTC. This translates into CASSTASGGAQETQYF.

The chain joins TRBV7-2 to TRBJ2-5; D unclear. Germline-derived CDR1 and CDR2 are SGHTA and FQGNSA. The V end lost 5 bases, the J end lost 5 bases, and 9 bases lay between the germline ends. The CDR3 loop spans 12 amino acids. The CDR3 DNA reads TGTGCCAGCAGCGAAAATCGGGAGACCCAGTACTTC. It specifies CASSENRETQYF.

This chain uses TRBV5-6 with TRBJ2-7; 8 bases fit TRBD2. CDR1 is SGHDT and CDR2 is YYEEEE in the germline V gene. The CDR3 is 16 residues long. The V and J ends lost 1 base and 5 bases, in that order; junction bases with no gene match: 11. The chain's CDR3 is CASSLPTGGGTHEQYF. The CDR3 coding sequence is TGTGCCAGCAGCTTGCCAACCGGCGGGGGGACCCACGAGCAGTACTTC. Together with reference TRBV5-6 and TRBJ2-7, the CDR3 gives the full variable domain: DAGVTQSPTHLIKTRGQQVTLRCSPKSGHDTVSWYQQALGQGPQFIFQYYEEEERQRGNFPDRFSGHQFPNYSSELNVNALLLGDSALYLCASSLPTGGGTHEQYFGPGTRLTVT.

This chain uses TRBV27 with TRBJ2-7; D may be TRBD1 (5 bases). V lost 2 bases to trimming and J lost 1 base, with 9 bases between them. CDR1 is MNHEY and CDR2 is SMNVEV in the germline V gene (reference sequence). This CDR3 region has 14 residues. This chain's CDR3 is CASSLVGPSYEQYF. CDR3 in DNA: TGTGCCAGCAGTTTAGTGGGGCCTTCCTACGAGCAGTACTTC.

This chain links TRBV5-6 with TRBJ2-3; 9 bases fit TRBD2. Germline CDR1 and CDR2: SGHDT and YYEEEE. The CDR3 is made up of 17 amino acids. V lost 0 bases, J lost 5 bases, and 10 bases stayed unmatched. Here the CDR3 reads CASSLVGGGRAGDTQYF. In DNA form, the CDR3 reads TGTGCCAGCAGCTTGGTAGGGGGCGGGAGGGCCGGAGATACGCAGTATTTT.

CDR3 sequence (DNA): TGTGCCTGGAGTGTACACAGCATCTACGAGCAGTACTTC. Residues: CAWSVHSIYEQYF. The chain recombines TRBV30 with TRBJ2-5; D ambiguous. The end of the DNA aligns better with TRBJ2-7, so the J call may be wrong. Germline V gives CDR1 GTSNPN, CDR2 SVGIG (reference sequence). The CDR3 loop spans 13 amino acids.

V usage is TRBV7-6 and J usage is TRBJ1-5; D perhaps matches TRBD1 (5 bases). In germline, CDR1 is SGHVS, CDR2 FNYEAQ. Trimming shortened V by 4 bases and J by 0 bases, and 10 bases separated the two germline ends. The CDR3 extends over 15 amino acids. CDR3 DNA sequence: TGTGCCAGCAGCTCAAGAAGGGGTAGCAATCAGCCCCAGCATTTT. It encodes CASSSRRGSNQPQHF.

The gene calls are TRBV11-2 and TRBJ1-6, with TRBD1 identical over 8 bases. The CDR3 has 16 residues. Looked up from germline, CDR1 is SGHAT and CDR2 is FQNNGV. V trimming: 5 bases; J trimming: 7 bases; junction bases outside the gene matches: 10. The CDR3 coding sequence is TGTGCCAGCAGCACCGGACAGGGAACGTGGAATTCACCCCTCCACTTT. Translation: CASSTGQGTWNSPLHF.

This chain connects TRBV5-1 to TRBJ2-7; D may be TRBD1 (6 bases). This CDR3 contains 15 residues. Trimming pared 1 base from V and 1 base from J, leaving 12 bases between. Per the germline V gene, CDR1 is SGHRS and CDR2 is YFSETQ. CDR3 coding DNA: TGCGCCAGCAGCTTGAGGGCAGGGGTTTCCTACGAGCAGTACTTC. This translates into CASSLRAGVSYEQYF. Using reference TRBV5-1 and TRBJ2-7 for the parts outside the CDR3, the full variable domain is KAGVTQTPRYLIKTRGQQVTLSCSPISGHRSVSWYQQTPGQGLQFLFEYFSETQRNKGNFPGRFSGRQFSNSRSEMNVSTLELGDSALYLCASSLRAGVSYEQYFGPGTRLTVT.

The chain employs TRBV7-9 and TRBJ2-3; 9 bases match TRBD2. The CDR3 loop spans 15 amino acids. Germline V lookup: CDR1 SEHNR, CDR2 FQNEAQ (reference sequence). Trimming at V came to 5 bases and at J to 6 bases, leaving 9 bases not matched to a gene. The CDR3 region is CASSPAGGQEDTQYF. DNA of the CDR3: TGTGCCAGCAGCCCAGCGGGGGGCCAGGAGGATACGCAGTATTTT.

J is TRBJ1-1 and V is TRBV6-1; D not resolved. CDR3 length: 14 residues. V lost 6 bases and J lost 8, with 19 bases in between. The germline CDR1 and CDR2 sequences are MNHNS and SASEGT. The CDR3 nucleotides read TGTGCCAGCAGGAAGGCGCTGGCCCAGGCCGAAGCTTTCTTT. Protein: CASRKALAQAEAFF.

The V call is TRBV2, the J call TRBJ1-2, with 10 positions matching TRBD1. V lost 10 bases and J lost 7; bases outside the gene matches: 3. This CDR3 is 11 amino acids long. Germline CDR1 SNHLY, CDR2 FYNNEI. In nucleotides, the CDR3 is TGTGCCACGGGGGACAGGGGTGGCTACACCTTC. It translates to CATGDRGGYTF.

The rearrangement joins TRBV30 to TRBJ1-2; 9 nucleotides align to TRBD1. V lost 0 bases to trimming and J lost 4 bases; unmatched junction nucleotides: 3. There are 14 residues in the CDR3. Germline values: CDR1 GTSNPN, CDR2 SVGIG (reference sequence). The CDR3 region has the DNA TGTGCCTGGAGTGTCCGGACAGGGGCCTATGGCTACACCTTC. This gives the protein CAWSVRTGAYGYTF.

The genes are TRBV10-1 and TRBJ1-1; D not resolved. Germline assignment: CDR1 WNHNN and CDR2 SYGVQD (reference sequence). Trimming took 6 bases from V and 4 from J, leaving 12 bases between them. The CDR3 length is 13 residues. The CDR3 protein is CASSDHFGTEAFF. The CDR3 DNA sequence: TGCGCCAGCAGCGATCATTTCGGCACTGAAGCTTTCTTT.

The rearrangement uses TRBV10-3 and TRBJ1-1; TRBD1 matches at 7 bases. Trimming at V came to 7 bases and at J to 6 bases, leaving 5 bases not matched to a gene. The CDR3 covers 12 residues. Germline CDR1 and CDR2: ENHRY and SYGVKD. The CDR3 DNA follows: TGTGCCATCACCGGGGACAGTGCTGAAGCTTTCTTT. The encoded protein is CAITGDSAEAFF.

The CDR3 DNA sequence: TGTGCCAGCAGCCGCCGCCTCGAGATCGCGAACACCGGGGAGCTGTTTTTT. It codes for CASSRRLEIANTGELFF. The chain couples TRBV7-8 to TRBJ2-2; no clear D. The CDR3 spans 17 residues. Germline CDR1 SGHVS, CDR2 FQNEAQ. Trimming stripped 5 bases from V and 0 bases from J, with 16 bases between.

The gene calls are TRBV11-3 and TRBJ2-3, with D possibly TRBD2 on 6 matching bases. Trimming stripped 3 bases from V and 0 bases from J, with 10 bases between. The CDR3 contains 15 residues. The germline V gene encodes CDR1 SGHNT and CDR2 YENEEA. The CDR3 region has the DNA TGTGCCAGCAGCTTTGGTAGCGGTAGCACAGATACGCAGTATTTT. Translated: CASSFGSGSTDTQYF.

V and J are TRBV10-2 and TRBJ1-2; the D gene is possibly TRBD1 (6 bases). V was pared by 5 bases and J by 2 bases, with 12 bases between. The CDR3 totals 14 residues. Looked up from germline, CDR1 is WSHSY and CDR2 is SAAADI. The CDR3 DNA is TGCGCCAGCAGTAGGGACACATTGAACTATGGCTACACCTTC. Protein sequence: CASSRDTLNYGYTF.

The J gene is TRBJ2-2, the V gene TRBV27, with 14 bases fitting TRBD2. Germline V CDR1 and CDR2: MNHEY, SMNVEV (reference sequence). The CDR3 contains 17 residues. The junction had 7 bases not matched to a gene; V was cut back by 3 bases and J by 7 bases. The CDR3: CASSLNLGLAGVGELFF. The CDR3 DNA follows: TGTGCCAGCAGTTTGAACTTGGGACTAGCGGGAGTCGGGGAGCTGTTTTTT.

This clone was picked up a small number of times. The V gene is TRBV6-1, the J gene TRBJ2-2; no reliable D call. Deletions cut 3 bases from V and 2 bases from J, with 10 bases between. The germline V gene has CDR1 MNHNS and CDR2 SASEGT. The CDR3 length is 15 residues. This chain's CDR3 is CASSELMANTGELFF. The CDR3 DNA follows: TGTGCCAGCAGTGAGCTCATGGCCAACACCGGGGAGCTGTTTTTT.